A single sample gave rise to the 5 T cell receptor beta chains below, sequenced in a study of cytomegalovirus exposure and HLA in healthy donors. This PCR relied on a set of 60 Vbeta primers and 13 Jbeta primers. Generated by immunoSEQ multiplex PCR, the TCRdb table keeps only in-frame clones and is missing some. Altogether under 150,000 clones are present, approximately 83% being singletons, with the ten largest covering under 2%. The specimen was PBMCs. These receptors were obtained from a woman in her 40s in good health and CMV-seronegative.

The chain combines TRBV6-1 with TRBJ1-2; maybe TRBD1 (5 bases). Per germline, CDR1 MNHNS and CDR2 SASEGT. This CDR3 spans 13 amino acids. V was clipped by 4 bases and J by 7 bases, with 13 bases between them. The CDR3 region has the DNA TGTGCCAGCAGTGTCGAACTCACAGGTGGCTACACCTTC. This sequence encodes CASSVELTGGYTF.

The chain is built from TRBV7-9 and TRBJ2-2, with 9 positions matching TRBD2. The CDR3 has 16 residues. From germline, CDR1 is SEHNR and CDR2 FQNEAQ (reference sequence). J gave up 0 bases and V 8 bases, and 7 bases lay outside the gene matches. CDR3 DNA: TGTGCCAGCTTACTAGCGGGCAGGGCGAACACCGGGGAGCTGTTTTTT. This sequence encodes CASLLAGRANTGELFF.

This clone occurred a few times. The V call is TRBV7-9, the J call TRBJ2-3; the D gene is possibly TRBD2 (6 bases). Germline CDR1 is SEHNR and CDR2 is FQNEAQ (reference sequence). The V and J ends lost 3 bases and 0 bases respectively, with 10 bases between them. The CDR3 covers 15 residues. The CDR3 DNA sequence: TGTGCCAGCAGCTTGGGACTTTCTAGCACAGATACGCAGTATTTT. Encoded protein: CASSLGLSSTDTQYF.

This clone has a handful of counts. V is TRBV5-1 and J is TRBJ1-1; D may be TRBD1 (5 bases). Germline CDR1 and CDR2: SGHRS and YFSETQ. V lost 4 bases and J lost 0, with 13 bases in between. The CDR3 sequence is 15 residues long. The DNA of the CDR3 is TGCGCCAGCAGCCCCCGGACGGACATGAACACTGAAGCTTTCTTT. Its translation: CASSPRTDMNTEAFF.

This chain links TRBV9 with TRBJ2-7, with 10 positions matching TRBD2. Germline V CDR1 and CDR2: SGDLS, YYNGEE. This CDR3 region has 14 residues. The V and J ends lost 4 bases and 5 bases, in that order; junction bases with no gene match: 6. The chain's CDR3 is CASSRSGGAHEQYF. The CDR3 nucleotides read TGTGCCAGCAGCAGGAGCGGGGGGGCCCACGAGCAGTACTTC.